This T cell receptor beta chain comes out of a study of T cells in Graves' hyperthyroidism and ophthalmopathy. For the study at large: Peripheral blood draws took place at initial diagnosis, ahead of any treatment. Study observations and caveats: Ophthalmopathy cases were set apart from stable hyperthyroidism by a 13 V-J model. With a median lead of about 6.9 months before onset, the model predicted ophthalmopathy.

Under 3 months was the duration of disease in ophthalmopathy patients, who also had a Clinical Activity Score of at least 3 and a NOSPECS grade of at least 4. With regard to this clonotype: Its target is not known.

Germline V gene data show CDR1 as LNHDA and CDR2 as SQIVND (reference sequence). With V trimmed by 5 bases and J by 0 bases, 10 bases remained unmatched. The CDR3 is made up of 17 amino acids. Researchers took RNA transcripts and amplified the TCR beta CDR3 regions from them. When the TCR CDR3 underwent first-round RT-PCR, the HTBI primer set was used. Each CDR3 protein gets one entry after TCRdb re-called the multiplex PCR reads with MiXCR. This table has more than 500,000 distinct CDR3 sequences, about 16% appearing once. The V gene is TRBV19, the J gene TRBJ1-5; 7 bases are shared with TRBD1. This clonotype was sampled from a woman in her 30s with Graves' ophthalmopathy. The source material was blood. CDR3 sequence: CASSSTGMGYSNQPQHF. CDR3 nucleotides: TGTGCCAGTAGTTCGACAGGGATGGGGTATAGCAATCAGCCCCAGCATTTT.